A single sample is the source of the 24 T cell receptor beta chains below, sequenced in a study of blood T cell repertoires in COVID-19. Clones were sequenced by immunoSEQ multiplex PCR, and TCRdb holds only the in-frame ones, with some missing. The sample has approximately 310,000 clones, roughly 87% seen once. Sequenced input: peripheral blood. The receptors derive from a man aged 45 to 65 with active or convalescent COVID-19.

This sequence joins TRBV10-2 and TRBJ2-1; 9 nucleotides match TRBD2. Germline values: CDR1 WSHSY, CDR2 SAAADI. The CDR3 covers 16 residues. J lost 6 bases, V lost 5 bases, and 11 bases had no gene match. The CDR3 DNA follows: TGCGCCAGCAGTCCCCTAGCGGGACAAAAGGGCAATGAGCAGTTCTTC. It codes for CASSPLAGQKGNEQFF.

The CDR3 bases are TGTGCCAGCAGTCGCCGACAGGGTTCCTACGAGCAGTACTTC. It translates to CASSRRQGSYEQYF. The chain uses TRBV28 and TRBJ2-7, with 7 nucleotides matching TRBD1. The ends lost 5 bases at V and 1 base at J; junction bases unmatched: 5. The length of the CDR3 is 14 residues. Germline V lookup: CDR1 MDHEN, CDR2 SYDVKM. The full variable domain, in which reference TRBV28 and TRBJ2-7 provide the parts outside the CDR3, is DVKVTQSSRYLVKRTGEKVFLECVQDMDHENMFWYRQDPGLGLRLIYFSYDVKMKEKGDIPEGYSVSREKKERFSLILESASTNQTSMYLCASSRRQGSYEQYFGPGTRLTVT.

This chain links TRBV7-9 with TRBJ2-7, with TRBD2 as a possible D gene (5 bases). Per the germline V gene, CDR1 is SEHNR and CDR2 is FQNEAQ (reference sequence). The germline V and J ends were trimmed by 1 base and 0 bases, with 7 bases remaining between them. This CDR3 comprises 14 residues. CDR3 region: CASSLGGGSYEQYF. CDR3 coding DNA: TGTGCCAGCAGCTTAGGAGGAGGCTCCTACGAGCAGTACTTC. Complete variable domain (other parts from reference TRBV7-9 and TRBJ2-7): DTGVSQNPRHKITKRGQNVTFRCDPISEHNRLYWYRQTLGQGPEFLTYFQNEAQLEKSRLLSDRFSAERPKGSFSTLEIQRTEQGDSAMYLCASSLGGGSYEQYFGPGTRLTVT.

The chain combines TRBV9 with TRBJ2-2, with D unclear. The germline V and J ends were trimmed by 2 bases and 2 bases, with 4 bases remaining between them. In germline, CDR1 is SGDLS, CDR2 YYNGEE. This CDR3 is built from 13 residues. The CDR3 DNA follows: TGTGCCAGCAGCGTTACTAACACCGGGGAGCTGTTTTTT. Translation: CASSVTNTGELFF.

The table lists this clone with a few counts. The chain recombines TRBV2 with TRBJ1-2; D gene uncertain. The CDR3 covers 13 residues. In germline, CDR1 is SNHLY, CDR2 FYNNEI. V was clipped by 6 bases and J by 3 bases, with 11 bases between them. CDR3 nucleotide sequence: TGTGCCAGCAGACTCCGTACAGACTATGGCTACACCTTC. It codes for CASRLRTDYGYTF.

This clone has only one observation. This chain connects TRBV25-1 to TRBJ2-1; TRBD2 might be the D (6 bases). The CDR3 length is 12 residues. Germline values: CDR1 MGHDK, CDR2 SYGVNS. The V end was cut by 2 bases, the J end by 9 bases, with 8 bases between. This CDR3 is CASSEVGSEQFF. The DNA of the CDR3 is TGTGCCAGCAGTGAAGTCGGGAGTGAGCAGTTCTTC.

DNA for the CDR3: TGTGCCAGCAGTTACTTCCCGGGACAGGGGGGCGAGCAGTACTTC. Translating it yields CASSYFPGQGGEQYF. The V gene is TRBV6-5, the J gene TRBJ2-7; 11 bases match TRBD1. Germline CDR1 and CDR2: MNHEY and SVGAGI. The length of the CDR3 is 15 residues. With V trimmed by 1 base and J by 6 bases, 5 bases remained unmatched.

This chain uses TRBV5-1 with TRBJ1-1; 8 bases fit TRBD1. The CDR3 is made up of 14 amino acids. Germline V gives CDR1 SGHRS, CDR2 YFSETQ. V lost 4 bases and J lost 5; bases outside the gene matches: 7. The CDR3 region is CASSVTGGGTEAFF. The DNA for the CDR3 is TGCGCCAGCAGCGTCACAGGGGGTGGTACTGAAGCTTTCTTT.

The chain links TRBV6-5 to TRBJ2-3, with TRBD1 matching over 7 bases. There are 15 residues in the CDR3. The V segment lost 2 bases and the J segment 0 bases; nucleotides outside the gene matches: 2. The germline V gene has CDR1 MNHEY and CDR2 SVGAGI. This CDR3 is CASSYRGLSTDTQYF. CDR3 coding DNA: TGTGCCAGCAGTTACAGGGGGCTCAGCACAGATACGCAGTATTTT.

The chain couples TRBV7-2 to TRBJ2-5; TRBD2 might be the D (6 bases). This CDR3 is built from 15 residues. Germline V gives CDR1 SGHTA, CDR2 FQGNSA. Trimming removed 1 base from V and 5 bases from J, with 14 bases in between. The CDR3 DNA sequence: TGTGCCAGCAGCTTAGAGGCGGGGCCAAGGGAGACCCAGTACTTC. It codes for CASSLEAGPRETQYF.

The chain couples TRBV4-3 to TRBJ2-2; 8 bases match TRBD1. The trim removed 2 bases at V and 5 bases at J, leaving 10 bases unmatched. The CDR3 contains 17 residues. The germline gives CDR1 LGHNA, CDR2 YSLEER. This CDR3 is CASSQFISGQGTGELFF. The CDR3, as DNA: TGCGCCAGCAGCCAATTTATTTCCGGACAGGGAACCGGGGAGCTGTTTTTT.

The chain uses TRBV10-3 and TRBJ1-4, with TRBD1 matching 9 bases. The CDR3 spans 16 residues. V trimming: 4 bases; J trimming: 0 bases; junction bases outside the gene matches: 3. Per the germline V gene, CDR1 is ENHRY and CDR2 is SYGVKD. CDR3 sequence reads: CAISAGQGATNEKLFF. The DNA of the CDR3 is TGTGCCATCAGTGCGGGACAGGGAGCAACTAATGAAAAACTGTTTTTT.

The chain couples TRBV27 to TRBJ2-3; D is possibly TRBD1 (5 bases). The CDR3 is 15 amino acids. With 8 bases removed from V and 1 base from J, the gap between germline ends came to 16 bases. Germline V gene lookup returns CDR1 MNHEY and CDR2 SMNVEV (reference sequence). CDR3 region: CASSSGQGGTDTQYF. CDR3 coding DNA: TGTGCCAGCTCCTCCGGGCAGGGTGGCACAGATACGCAGTATTTT.

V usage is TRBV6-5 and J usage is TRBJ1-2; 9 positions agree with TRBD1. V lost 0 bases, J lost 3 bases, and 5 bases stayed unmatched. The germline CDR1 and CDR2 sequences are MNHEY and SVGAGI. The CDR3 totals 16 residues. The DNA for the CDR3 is TGTGCCAGCAGTTACTCTGCCGGGACAGGGCACTATGGCTACACCTTC. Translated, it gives CASSYSAGTGHYGYTF.

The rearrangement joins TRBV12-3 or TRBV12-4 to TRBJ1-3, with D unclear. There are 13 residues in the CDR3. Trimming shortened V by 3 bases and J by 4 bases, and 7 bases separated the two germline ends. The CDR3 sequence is CASSFTQGNTIYF. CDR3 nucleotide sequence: TGTGCCAGCAGTTTTACACAGGGAAACACCATATATTTT.

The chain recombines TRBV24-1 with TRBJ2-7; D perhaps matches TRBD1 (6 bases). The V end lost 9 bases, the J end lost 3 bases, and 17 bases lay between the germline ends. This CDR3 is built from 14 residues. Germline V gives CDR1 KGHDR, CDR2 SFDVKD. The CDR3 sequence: CATAESGHHYEQYF. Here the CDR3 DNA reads TGTGCCACCGCGGAGTCGGGACACCACTACGAGCAGTACTTC.

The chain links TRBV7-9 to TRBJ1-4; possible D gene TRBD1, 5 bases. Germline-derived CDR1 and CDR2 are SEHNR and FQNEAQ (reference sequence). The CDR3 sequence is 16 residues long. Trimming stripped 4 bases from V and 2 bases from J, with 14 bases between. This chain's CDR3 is CASSSNLRVTNEKLFF. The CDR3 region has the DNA TGTGCCAGCAGCTCAAACCTCAGGGTCACTAATGAAAAACTGTTTTTT.

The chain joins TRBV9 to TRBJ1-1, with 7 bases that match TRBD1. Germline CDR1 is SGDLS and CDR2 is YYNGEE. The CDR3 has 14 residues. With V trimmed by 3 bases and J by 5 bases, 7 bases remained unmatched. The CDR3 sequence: CASSASGGGTEAFF. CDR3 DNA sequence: TGTGCCAGCAGCGCTTCAGGGGGTGGGACTGAAGCTTTCTTT.

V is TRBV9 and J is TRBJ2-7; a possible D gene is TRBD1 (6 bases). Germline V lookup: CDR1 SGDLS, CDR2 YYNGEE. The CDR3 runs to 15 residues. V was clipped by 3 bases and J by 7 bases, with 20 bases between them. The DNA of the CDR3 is TGTGCCAGCAGCGGATCCAGGGGATGGGGCCCGGAGCAGTACTTC. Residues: CASSGSRGWGPEQYF.

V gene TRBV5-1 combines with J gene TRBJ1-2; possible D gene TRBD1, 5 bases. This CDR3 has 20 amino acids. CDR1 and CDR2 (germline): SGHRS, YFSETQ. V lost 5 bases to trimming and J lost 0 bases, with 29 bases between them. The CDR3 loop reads CASRGYGTGGDLLANYGYTF. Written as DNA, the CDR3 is TGCGCCAGCAGAGGTTATGGAACAGGCGGGGACCTACTAGCTAACTATGGCTACACCTTC.

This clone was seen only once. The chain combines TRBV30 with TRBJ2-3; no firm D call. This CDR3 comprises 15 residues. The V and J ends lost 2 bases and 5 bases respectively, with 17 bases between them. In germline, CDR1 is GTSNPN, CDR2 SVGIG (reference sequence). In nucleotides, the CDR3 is TGTGCCTGGAGTTCGCCGGCCCACGGGTTAGATACGCAGTATTTT. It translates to CAWSSPAHGLDTQYF. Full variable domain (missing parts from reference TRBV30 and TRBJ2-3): SQTIHQWPATLVQPVGSPLSLECTVEGTSNPNLYWYRQAAGRGLQLLFYSVGIGQISSEVPQNLSASRPQDRQFILSSKKLLLSDSGFYLCAWSSPAHGLDTQYFGPGTRLTVL.

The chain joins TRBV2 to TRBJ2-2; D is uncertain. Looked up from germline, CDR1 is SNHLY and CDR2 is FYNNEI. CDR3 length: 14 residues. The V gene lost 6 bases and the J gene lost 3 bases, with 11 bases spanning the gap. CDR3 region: CASRGSSYTGELFF. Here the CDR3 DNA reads TGTGCCAGCAGGGGCTCCTCTTACACCGGGGAGCTGTTTTTT.

CDR3 in amino acids: CASSQGQTIAQHF. The CDR3, as DNA: TGTGCCAGCAGCCAGGGACAGACTATCGCCCAGCATTTT. The genes are TRBV7-2 and TRBJ1-5, with 7 bases that match TRBD1. This CDR3 comprises 13 residues. Germline trimming cut 5 bases from V and 11 bases from J; bases unmatched to any gene: 9. CDR1 SGHTA and CDR2 FQGNSA come from the germline V gene.

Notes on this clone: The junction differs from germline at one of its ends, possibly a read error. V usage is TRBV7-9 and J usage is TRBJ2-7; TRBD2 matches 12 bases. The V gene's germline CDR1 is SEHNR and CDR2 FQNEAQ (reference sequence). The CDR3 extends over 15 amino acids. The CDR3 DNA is TGTGCCAGCAGCCTAGCGGGAGGGCCATCCTACGAGCAGTACTTC. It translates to CASSLAGGPSYEQYF.